A selection of T cell receptor beta chains follows, all from one sample in a study of cytomegalovirus exposure and HLA in healthy donors. Generated by immunoSEQ multiplex PCR, the TCRdb table keeps only in-frame clones and is missing some. The sample shows about 170,000 clones, roughly 85% of them seen only once. The specimen was PBMCs. The receptors stem from a young man in good health and CMV-seropositive. Each CDR3 is given with its conserved first and last residue. Each record gives: V gene, CDR3 length, J gene, CDR3 protein.

V: TRBV19; length: 14; J: TRBJ1-2; CDR3: CASSIAWTDPGYTF
V: TRBV28; length: 15; J: TRBJ1-1; CDR3: CASSLRRSGAGEAFF
V: TRBV7-2; length: 16; J: TRBJ2-4; CDR3: CASSLGTGGPKNIQYF
V: TRBV18; length: 20; J: TRBJ2-6; CDR3: CASSPLIGVKSDSGANVLTF
V: TRBV9; length: 14; J: TRBJ2-7; CDR3: CASSVSAGGYEQYF
V: TRBV19; length: 15; J: TRBJ2-1; CDR3: CASSMWLAAYNEQFF
V: TRBV11-3; length: 16; J: TRBJ1-4; CDR3: CASSVGTVATNEKLFF
V: TRBV7-6; length: 12; J: TRBJ2-5; CDR3: CASSPERQTQYF
V: TRBV7-9; length: 13; J: TRBJ1-1; CDR3: CASSSQGGTEAFF
V: TRBV5-6; length: 14; J: TRBJ1-2; CDR3: CASSLRDRNYGYTF
V: TRBV28; length: 15; J: TRBJ2-5; CDR3: CASSLGQNSQETQYF
V: TRBV19; length: 13; J: TRBJ1-5; CDR3: CASQDRVNQPQHF
V: TRBV5-4; length: 15; J: TRBJ2-5; CDR3: CASSLQTGESETQYF
V: TRBV6-1; length: 15; J: TRBJ1-2; CDR3: CASSDSGQIYYGYTF
V: TRBV5-5; length: 15; J: TRBJ2-1; CDR3: CASSFRGSSNNEQFF
V: TRBV6-5; length: 14; J: TRBJ1-1; CDR3: CASSYGTGTTEAFF
V: TRBV7-8; length: 13; J: TRBJ1-5; CDR3: CASSPREDQPQHF
V: TRBV25-1; length: 13; J: TRBJ1-3; CDR3: CASIAAAGNTIYF
V: TRBV9; length: 15; J: TRBJ1-4; CDR3: CASSQQGTPNEKLFF
V: TRBV19; length: 16; J: TRBJ2-2; CDR3: CASSMNGRGAGGELFF
V: TRBV7-3; length: 15; J: TRBJ2-1; CDR3: CASSSQAGSYNEQFF
V: TRBV18; length: 13; J: TRBJ1-2; CDR3: CASSPQGNYGYTF
V: TRBV5-1; length: 14; J: TRBJ2-3; CDR3: CASTGGVPIDTQYF